This T cell receptor (beta chain) comes out of a study of blood T cell repertoires in COVID-19 (dated by TCRdb to 2020 to 2022). Regarding the research as a whole: The collaborator samples originated in the United States, Italy and Spain and spanned the acute and convalescent phases of COVID-19. The prospective study material was composed of cDNA or gDNA derived from T cells, B-cell-depleted T cells, or PBMCs. Subjects who had been exposed to COVID-19, were actively infected with it, or had recovered from it provided the deeply sampled blood TCRbeta repertoires that made up the dataset. A freely available public database, intended as a resource for researchers studying the immune response to SARS-CoV-2, is where the repertoires were released. The samples were drawn from the first 160 participants of the ongoing ImmuneRACE study and from more than 1,000 subjects provided by 6 global collaborators. Sample metadata almost always included a de-identified subject ID, COVID-19 status, age in years and sex. HLA class I and class II types, where available, came from metadata supplied by the sample provider rather than from assay-based typing.

The immunoSEQ Assay, a bias-controlled multiplex PCR, was used to amplify TCRbeta CDR3 regions from genomic DNA. On the authors' methods: The number of nucleated cells in each sample was estimated from the amplification of reference gene primers within the assay. To quantify the absolute abundance of each unique TCRbeta CDR3 rearrangement, sequence reads were collapsed and filtered. For each sample, productive Simpson clonality was calculated as the square root of Simpson's diversity index over productive rearrangements. As stored in TCRdb, this immuneACCESS dataset retains in-frame rearrangements with V and J assigned. A fraction of the clones does not appear; measured against another copy, unresolved V genes explain less than half of the discrepancy, and the remainder lacks a known reason. That table supplies the V and J calls and clone size; D and trimming were determined from the DNA. The sample table records roughly 250,000 clones; around 87% of these occur just once. The leading ten clones occupy 2% to 3% of the sample.

What the authors observed across the whole study: The amount of clinical and demographic metadata varied by source and participant and was provided uncurated.

Each collaborating institution followed its own protocols to collect whole blood in K2EDTA tubes. For TCRbeta analysis, collaborator samples were shipped as frozen whole blood, as isolated PBMCs, or as DNA extracted from either sample type. On this clone: What this receptor recognizes is not known. Base qualities are not recorded, but no much larger clone differs from it by a single base.

Via the germline V gene, CDR1 is MNHEY and CDR2 SVGAGI. V is shortened by 7 bases, J by 5 bases, and the region joining them spans 18 bases. The CDR3 contains 15 residues, cysteine and phenylalanine counted. This entry keeps only the CDR3 DNA: 45 bases, framed from base 1. The V gene is TRBV6-5 and the J gene is TRBJ1-5; too little of a D gene remains to name it. This receptor was taken from a woman in her forties or fifties with acute or convalescent COVID-19. The sequenced sample was peripheral blood. The CDR3 protein is CASTFGPQRDQPQHF. The bases read TGTGCCAGCACCTTTGGGCCCCAGAGGGATCAGCCCCAGCATTTT.